The next 5 T cell receptor beta chains were all read from a single sample in a study of identifying expanded T cells in peripheral blood. Measured with immunoSEQ multiplex PCR; TCRdb has only the in-frame clones, and not every one. The sample holds around 90,000 clones, about 91% seen once. The sample was blood. The receptors stem from a person aged 18-69 years in good health.

The CDR3 loop reads CASSQEGQGAYEQYF. In DNA form, the CDR3 reads TGCGCCAGCAGCCAAGAGGGACAGGGCGCCTACGAGCAGTACTTC. V gene TRBV4-1 combines with J gene TRBJ2-7, with 9 bases fitting TRBD1. There are 15 residues in the CDR3. The junction had 2 bases not matched to a gene; V was cut back by 0 bases and J by 2 bases. CDR1 is MGHRA, CDR2 YSYEKL, per germline.

This chain connects TRBV5-4 to TRBJ1-2, with a possible D match to TRBD1 (5 bases). Germline V gives CDR1 SGHNT, CDR2 YYREEE (reference sequence). The CDR3 covers 13 residues. V lost 4 bases, J lost 2 bases, and 9 bases lay in between. The CDR3 sequence is CASSRDRNYGYTF. The CDR3 region has the DNA TGTGCCAGCAGCCGGGACCGGAACTATGGCTACACCTTC.

For the CDR3, the DNA is TGTGCCACAAGCGGGCCCCACTACGAGCAGTACTTC. The encoded protein is CATSGPHYEQYF. The V and J genes are TRBV19 and TRBJ2-7, with a tentative D call TRBD2 (6 bases). This CDR3 comprises 12 residues. Germline CDR1 reads LNHDA; CDR2 reads SQIVND (reference sequence). V was cut by 10 bases and J by 3 bases, with 13 bases left in between.

The chain uses TRBV7-3 and TRBJ2-7; 8 bases are a match to TRBD1. CDR1 is SGHTA and CDR2 is FQGTGA in the germline V gene. The CDR3 is made up of 14 amino acids. With V trimmed by 5 bases and J by 3 bases, 6 bases remained unmatched. The CDR3 nucleotides read TGTGCCAGCAGCGTAGACAGGGGTGACTACGAGCAGTACTTC. Translation gives CASSVDRGDYEQYF. Using reference TRBV7-3 and TRBJ2-7 for the parts outside the CDR3, the full variable domain is GAGVSQTPSNKVTEKGKYVELRCDPISGHTALYWYRQSLGQGPEFLIYFQGTGAADDSGLPNDRFFAVRPEGSVSTLKIQRTERGDSAVYLCASSVDRGDYEQYFGPGTRLTVT.

This chain links TRBV30 with TRBJ1-4; weak D call: TRBD1 (6 bases). The CDR3 is 14 residues long. V dropped 4 bases and J dropped 8 bases, with 17 bases sitting between them. Germline lookup yields CDR1 GTSNPN and CDR2 SVGIG (reference sequence). CDR3 in DNA: TGTGCCTGGAACCGGGCAGGGGCCCAGGAAAAACTGTTTTTT. This translates into CAWNRAGAQEKLFF.